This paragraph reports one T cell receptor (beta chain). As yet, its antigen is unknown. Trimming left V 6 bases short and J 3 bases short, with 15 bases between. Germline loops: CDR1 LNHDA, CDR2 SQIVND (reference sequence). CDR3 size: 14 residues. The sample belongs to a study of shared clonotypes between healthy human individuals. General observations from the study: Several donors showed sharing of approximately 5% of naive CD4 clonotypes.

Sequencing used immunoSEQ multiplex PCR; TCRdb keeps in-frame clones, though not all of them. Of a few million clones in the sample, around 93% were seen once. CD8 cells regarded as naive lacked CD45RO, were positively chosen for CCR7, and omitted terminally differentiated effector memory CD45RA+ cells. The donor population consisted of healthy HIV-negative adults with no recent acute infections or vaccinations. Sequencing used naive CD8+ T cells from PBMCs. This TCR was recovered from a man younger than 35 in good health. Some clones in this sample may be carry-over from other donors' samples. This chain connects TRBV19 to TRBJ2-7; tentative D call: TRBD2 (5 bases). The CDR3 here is CASRPGPGNYEQYF. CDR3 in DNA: TGTGCCAGTAGGCCGGGCCCCGGGAACTACGAGCAGTACTTC.